A few counts support the clone carrying this TCR beta chain. Genes here carry mouse names. The read is 4 residues too short to cover the CDR3 end, so that end is filled in from the germline J gene. Reverse transcribed after extraction, RNA yielded cDNA as the sequencing template. Using immunoSEQ multiplex PCR, the repertoire was profiled, and TCRdb retains in-frame clones only, with some absent. This sample shows around 290,000 clones and no singletons; 1.2% rests with the ten largest. These data originate in a study of CD8+ T cells in alopecia areata. Across the whole study: C3H/HeJ graft donors with spontaneous alopecia, aged about 6-13 months, supplied skin that was transplanted onto female C3H/HeJ mice aged about 7-11 weeks.

Cells from pooled cutaneous lymph nodes were sorted by CD4, CD8alpha, NKG2D, NKG2ACE and other markers. Germline V gene data show CDR1 as FNHDT and CDR2 as SITEND (reference sequence). CDR3 length: 15 residues. This receptor was taken from a C3H/HeJ mouse with alopecia areata. The strain is characterized by the MHC haplotype H2-k. The chain is built from TRBV19 and TRBJ2-5, with TRBD2 identical over 12 bases. Sequenced: CD4+ T cells sorted from a lymph node. The CDR3 spells CASSLRDWGEDTQYF. Partial CDR3 DNA: TGTGCCAGCAGCCTCCGGGACTGGGGGGAAGAC.